Below, 6 T cell receptor beta chains from the same sample are listed, as sequenced in a study of blood T cell repertoires in COVID-19. Some clones are missing from TCRdb's copy, which holds only in-frame ones; the method was immunoSEQ multiplex PCR. The data show around 140,000 clones, with 88% seen just once and approximately 1.8% held by the top ten. The sample comprised peripheral blood. The receptor set was obtained from a man in his 70s with acute or convalescent COVID-19.

The J gene is TRBJ2-1, the V gene TRBV11-2, with D unresolved. V was pared by 5 bases and J by 6 bases, with 8 bases between. Germline CDR1 and CDR2: SGHAT and FQNNGV. The CDR3 contains 12 residues. This CDR3 is CASSPTGNEQFF. CDR3 nucleotides: TGTGCCAGCAGCCCCACCGGCAATGAGCAGTTCTTC. Drawing the rest from reference TRBV11-2 and TRBJ2-1, the complete variable domain is EAGVAQSPRYKIIEKRQSVAFWCNPISGHATLYWYQQILGQGPKLLIQFQNNGVVDDSQLPKDRFSAERLKGVDSTLKIQPAKLEDSAVYLCASSPTGNEQFFGPGTRLTVL.

This chain connects TRBV19 to TRBJ2-7; D is perhaps TRBD1 (6 bases). The V and J ends lost 6 bases and 2 bases respectively, with 11 bases between them. Germline CDR1 is LNHDA and CDR2 is SQIVND (reference sequence). This CDR3 spans 13 amino acids. The CDR3 sequence is CASSRDNTYEQYF. The CDR3 nucleotides read TGTGCCAGTAGCCGGGACAACACCTACGAGCAGTACTTC.

The V call is TRBV13, the J call TRBJ2-5; TRBD1 matches at 11 bases. The CDR3 is 15 residues long. Germline V gene lookup returns CDR1 PRHDT and CDR2 FYEKMQ (reference sequence). V was pared by 5 bases and J by 5 bases, with 7 bases of the junction left unmatched. The CDR3 region has the DNA TGTGCCAGCAGCACGATGGACAGGGGGCGCGAGACCCAGTACTTC. Translated, it gives CASSTMDRGRETQYF.

This clone was picked up one time. The chain recombines TRBV19 with TRBJ1-5; tentative D call: TRBD1 (6 bases). Trimming removed 9 bases from V and 1 base from J, with 19 bases in between. This CDR3 has 16 residues. The V gene's germline CDR1 is LNHDA and CDR2 SQIVND (reference sequence). Here the CDR3 reads CASSPGLDRSNQPQHF. The CDR3 bases are TGTGCCAGCTCCCCCGGCTTGGACAGAAGCAATCAGCCCCAGCATTTT. Combining the CDR3 with reference TRBV19 and TRBJ1-5 gives the whole variable domain DGGITQSPKYLFRKEGQNVTLSCEQNLNHDAMYWYRQDPGQGLRLIYYSQIVNDFQKGDIAEGYSVSREKKESFPLTVTSAQKNPTAFYLCASSPGLDRSNQPQHFGDGTRLSIL.

This chain connects TRBV5-6 to TRBJ2-2, with 7 bases fitting TRBD1. The V gene's germline CDR1 is SGHDT and CDR2 YYEEEE. The CDR3 covers 15 residues. Germline trimming cut 0 bases from V and 6 bases from J; bases unmatched to any gene: 5. The CDR3 reads CASSLVPGGAGELFF. The CDR3 nucleotides are TGTGCCAGCAGCTTGGTCCCAGGGGGAGCCGGGGAGCTGTTTTTT.

The V gene is TRBV24-1, the J gene TRBJ2-5; 7 bases line up with TRBD1. V lost 6 bases, J lost 2 bases, and 11 bases stayed unmatched. CDR3 length: 16 amino acids. CDR1 and CDR2 (germline): KGHDR, SFDVKD. The CDR3 region is CATSSPWTGDQETQYF. The CDR3 DNA reads as TGTGCCACCAGTTCCCCATGGACAGGCGATCAAGAGACCCAGTACTTC.